This section outlines one TCR beta chain sequence together with its context. Per the original methods: Reference gene primer amplification gave estimated nucleated cell counts. The protocol was immunoSEQ multiplex PCR, while the TCRdb copy is restricted to in-frame clones and leaves out a portion. V and J calls and clone size are copied from that table; D and trimming were computed from the DNA. The table has approximately 400,000 clones, 88% seen once. Trimming removed 2 bases from V and 5 bases from J, with 10 bases in between. Germline CDR1 reads SGHRS; CDR2 reads YFSETQ. The CDR3 consists of 14 residues. In terms of age and location, participants ranged from about 18 to 95 years and lived in about two dozen US areas. Cohorts were assigned according to the clinical history that participants reported. This sample is part of a study of blood T cell repertoires in COVID-19. Overall study context: The United States, Italy and Spain provided the acute and convalescent COVID-19 samples.

The clonotype comes from a young woman who had recovered from COVID-19. The source material was PBMCs or T cells enriched from blood (not recorded which). This rearrangement joins TRBV5-1 to TRBJ1-4; a possible D gene is TRBD1 (5 bases). CDR3 amino acids: CASSFGPGNEKLFF. Here the CDR3 DNA reads TGCGCCAGCAGCTTTGGTCCAGGGAATGAAAAACTGTTTTTT.